Below are 25 T cell receptor beta chains sequenced from a single sample in a study of blood T cell repertoires in COVID-19. Clones were read by immunoSEQ multiplex PCR, and TCRdb kept only the in-frame ones, dropping some. The repertoire holds tens of thousands of clones, with roughly 86% as singletons. The sequenced material came from peripheral blood. Receptors were obtained from a human donor in a cohort sampled during active COVID-19.

The chain carries TRBV7-9 and TRBJ2-1, with TRBD2 matching over 8 bases. V shed 5 bases and J 4 bases; nucleotides not matched to a gene: 4. There are 14 residues in the CDR3. CDR1 is SEHNR and CDR2 is FQNEAQ in the germline V gene (reference sequence). Here the CDR3 reads CASSPSSGYNEQFF. The CDR3 DNA is TGTGCCAGCAGCCCCTCTAGCGGGTACAATGAGCAGTTCTTC.

The chain employs TRBV7-8 and TRBJ2-5; a possible D gene is TRBD2 (5 bases). Looked up from germline, CDR1 is SGHVS and CDR2 is FQNEAQ. V dropped 1 base and J dropped 4 bases, with 13 bases sitting between them. There are 15 residues in the CDR3. The CDR3 nucleotides are TGTGCCAGCAGCTTAGGAGGCGCGGGCCCAGAGACCCAGTACTTC. Translating gives CASSLGGAGPETQYF.

The chain couples TRBV19 to TRBJ2-7; D ambiguous. Germline V gene sequence: CDR1 LNHDA, CDR2 SQIVND (reference sequence). The CDR3 length is 11 residues. The germline V and J ends were trimmed by 11 bases and 2 bases, with 10 bases remaining between them. The CDR3, as DNA: TGTGCCCGAGCCCAGGCCTACGAGCAGTACTTC. It specifies CARAQAYEQYF.

The chain links TRBV27 to TRBJ1-4, with 7 positions matching TRBD1. With 3 bases clipped from V and 0 bases from J, the junction kept 7 bases outside the gene matches. The CDR3 sequence is 17 residues long. The germline V gene has CDR1 MNHEY and CDR2 SMNVEV (reference sequence). CDR3 DNA: TGTGCCAGCAGTTTTACAGGGGCCATAACAACTAATGAAAAACTGTTTTTT. This codes for CASSFTGAITTNEKLFF. Looking up the rest from reference TRBV27 and TRBJ1-4 gives the full variable domain: EAQVTQNPRYLITVTGKKLTVTCSQNMNHEYMSWYRQDPGLGLRQIYYSMNVEVTDKGDVPEGYKVSRKEKRNFPLILESPSPNQTSLYFCASSFTGAITTNEKLFFGSGTQLSVL.

V and J are TRBV7-9 and TRBJ2-5; TRBD1 matches 7 bases. Germline V gene lookup returns CDR1 SEHNR and CDR2 FQNEAQ (reference sequence). V dropped 6 bases and J dropped 9; count of bases not matched to a gene: 7. The CDR3 contains 12 residues. The CDR3 sequence: CASRGPTGSQYF. The CDR3 DNA sequence: TGTGCCAGCAGAGGACCGACAGGGTCCCAGTACTTC. The full variable domain, rest sourced from reference TRBV7-9 and TRBJ2-5, is DTGVSQNPRHKITKRGQNVTFRCDPISEHNRLYWYRQTLGQGPEFLTYFQNEAQLEKSRLLSDRFSAERPKGSFSTLEIQRTEQGDSAMYLCASRGPTGSQYFGPGTRLLVL.

This CDR3 is CASSLGPTSARGQYF. The CDR3 DNA reads TGTGCCAGCAGCTTAGGGCCGACTAGCGCTCGCGGGCAGTACTTC. The chain links TRBV7-9 to TRBJ2-7, with TRBD2 identical over 8 bases. Germline V gene lookup returns CDR1 SEHNR and CDR2 FQNEAQ (reference sequence). This CDR3 is built from 15 residues. J gave up 9 bases and V 1 base, and 11 bases lay outside the gene matches.

V and J are TRBV13 and TRBJ2-1; a weak D match, TRBD1 (5 bases). From germline, CDR1 is PRHDT and CDR2 FYEKMQ (reference sequence). V was pared by 5 bases and J by 4 bases, with 15 bases between. The CDR3 has 15 residues. CDR3 protein: CASSQQGAQYNEQFF. The DNA for the CDR3 is TGTGCCAGCAGCCAGCAGGGCGCTCAATACAATGAGCAGTTCTTC.

The sample holds a few counts of this clone. The chain carries TRBV7-9 and TRBJ2-1, with D possibly being TRBD1 (6 bases). Germline-derived CDR1 and CDR2 are SEHNR and FQNEAQ (reference sequence). The V and J ends lost 3 bases and 3 bases respectively, with 9 bases between them. The CDR3 extends over 14 amino acids. Here the CDR3 DNA reads TGTGCCAGCAGCTTCCGGGACATCTACAATGAGCAGTTCTTC. Protein product: CASSFRDIYNEQFF.

The chain carries TRBV7-2 and TRBJ2-5, with 9 bases that match TRBD2. This CDR3 is built from 16 residues. Germline V gene sequence: CDR1 SGHTA, CDR2 FQGNSA. The V and J ends lost 1 base and 1 base, in that order; junction bases with no gene match: 4. CDR3 protein: CASSLVGTSPQETQYF. CDR3 nucleotides: TGTGCCAGCAGCTTAGTAGGGACTAGCCCCCAAGAGACCCAGTACTTC.

The CDR3 spells CASSPAEPMNTGELFF. CDR3 DNA sequence: TGTGCCAGCAGCCCCGCCGAGCCCATGAACACCGGGGAGCTGTTTTTT. The J gene is TRBJ2-2, the V gene TRBV3-1 (or the pseudogene TRBV3-2); no definite D call. This CDR3 is built from 16 residues. V was shortened by 4 bases and J by 1 base, with 13 bases between the two germline ends. The germline V gene has CDR1 LGHDT and CDR2 YNNKEL (reference sequence).

This clone was observed a handful of times. The rearrangement uses TRBV7-9 and TRBJ2-1; no definite D call. Germline CDR1 reads SEHNR; CDR2 reads FQNEAQ (reference sequence). The germline V and J ends were trimmed by 3 bases and 0 bases, with 6 bases remaining between them. This CDR3 is built from 14 residues. CDR3 sequence (DNA): TGTGCCAGCAGCTTTCTACCCTCCTACAATGAGCAGTTCTTC. It encodes CASSFLPSYNEQFF.

DNA of the CDR3: TGTGCCAGCAGCTCGGGACAGGCCGAGCAGTACTTC. Its protein is CASSSGQAEQYF. The chain joins TRBV7-9 to TRBJ2-7, with 8 bases lining up with TRBD1. CDR3 size: 12 residues. V lost 4 bases to trimming and J lost 6 bases; unmatched junction nucleotides: 2. In germline, CDR1 is SEHNR, CDR2 FQNEAQ (reference sequence).

The table lists this clone with a count of one. This chain uses TRBV5-6 with TRBJ1-2, with D hard to call. The CDR3 covers 15 residues. Germline V CDR1 and CDR2: SGHDT, YYEEEE. Deletions cut 3 bases from V and 5 bases from J, with 17 bases between. CDR3 DNA sequence: TGTGCCAGCAGCTGGCGCACAGACCACCGTTATGGCTACACCTTC. It translates to CASSWRTDHRYGYTF. The full variable domain, its missing parts supplied by reference TRBV5-6 and TRBJ1-2, is DAGVTQSPTHLIKTRGQQVTLRCSPKSGHDTVSWYQQALGQGPQFIFQYYEEEERQRGNFPDRFSGHQFPNYSSELNVNALLLGDSALYLCASSWRTDHRYGYTFGSGTRLTVV.

J is TRBJ2-5 and V is TRBV2; tentatively, D is TRBD2 (5 bases). Germline V CDR1 and CDR2: SNHLY, FYNNEI. The V end was cut by 0 bases, the J end by 5 bases, with 10 bases between. The length of the CDR3 is 14 residues. The CDR3 reads CASSEASPGETQYF. In DNA form, the CDR3 reads TGTGCCAGCAGTGAAGCGAGCCCGGGGGAGACCCAGTACTTC.

The chain uses TRBV7-2 and TRBJ2-6; no firm D call. CDR3 length: 13 amino acids. The germline V and J ends were trimmed by 8 bases and 0 bases, with 5 bases remaining between them. CDR1 is SGHTA, CDR2 FQGNSA, per germline. Written as DNA, the CDR3 is TGTGCCAGCCGAGGCTCTGGGGCCAACGTCCTGACTTTC. Amino acid sequence: CASRGSGANVLTF.

The chain joins TRBV5-5 to TRBJ2-2; 7 bases are a match to TRBD2. V was clipped by 4 bases and J by 0 bases; unmatched bases: 6. Germline lookup yields CDR1 SGHKS and CDR2 YYEKEE (reference sequence). The length of the CDR3 is 16 residues. DNA for the CDR3: TGTGCCAGCAGCGTACGCGGGGGATCGAACACCGGGGAGCTGTTTTTT. Amino acids: CASSVRGGSNTGELFF.

The rearrangement joins TRBV24-1 to TRBJ2-1; 8 nucleotides match TRBD2. The CDR3 sequence is 13 residues long. CDR1 is KGHDR, CDR2 SFDVKD, per germline. V dropped 9 bases and J dropped 5; count of bases not matched to a gene: 5. CDR3 protein: CATDGGVNNEQFF. The CDR3 DNA is TGTGCCACCGACGGGGGGGTTAACAATGAGCAGTTCTTC.

V is TRBV5-4 and J is TRBJ2-3; 9 bases match TRBD2. Unmatched junction bases numbered 5, after V lost 0 bases and J lost 0 bases. CDR1 is SGHNT, CDR2 YYREEE, per germline (reference sequence). This CDR3 comprises 17 residues. In DNA form, the CDR3 reads TGTGCCAGCAGCTTGGCCCTAGCGGGGACTAGCACAGATACGCAGTATTTT. Its translation: CASSLALAGTSTDTQYF. Full variable domain (remainder filled in from reference TRBV5-4 and TRBJ2-3): ETGVTQSPTHLIKTRGQQVTLRCSSQSGHNTVSWYQQALGQGPQFIFQYYREEENGRGNFPPRFSGLQFPNYSSELNVNALELDDSALYLCASSLALAGTSTDTQYFGPGTRLTVL.

CDR3 in amino acids: CASSPIQGTEAFF. CDR3 sequence (DNA): TGTGCCAGCAGCCCTATACAGGGTACTGAAGCTTTCTTT. V is TRBV5-4 and J is TRBJ1-1, with D possibly TRBD1 on 6 matching bases. The CDR3 totals 13 residues. Germline CDR1 SGHNT, CDR2 YYREEE (reference sequence). The V and J ends lost 4 bases and 5 bases respectively, with 12 bases between them. Full variable domain (missing parts from reference TRBV5-4 and TRBJ1-1): ETGVTQSPTHLIKTRGQQVTLRCSSQSGHNTVSWYQQALGQGPQFIFQYYREEENGRGNFPPRFSGLQFPNYSSELNVNALELDDSALYLCASSPIQGTEAFFGQGTRLTVV.

The chain carries TRBV11-3 and TRBJ2-3; TRBD1 is a possible D gene (6 bases). This CDR3 has 14 amino acids. Deletions cut 0 bases from V and 4 bases from J, with 8 bases between. Germline V CDR1 and CDR2: SGHNT, YENEEA. For the CDR3, the DNA is TGTGCCAGCAGCTTAGAGGGGGCCGCAGATACGCAGTATTTT. As protein: CASSLEGAADTQYF. Supplemented by reference TRBV11-3 and TRBJ2-3, the full variable domain reads EAGVVQSPRYKIIEKKQPVAFWCNPISGHNTLYWYLQNLGQGPELLIRYENEEAVDDSQLPKDRFSAERLKGVDSTLKIQPAELGDSAVYLCASSLEGAADTQYFGPGTRLTVL.

This clone was seen a handful of times. Other DNA sequences in this sample translate to the same CDR3. The J gene is TRBJ2-7, the V gene TRBV5-1, with TRBD2 matching 8 bases. Germline lookup yields CDR1 SGHRS and CDR2 YFSETQ. V trimming: 0 bases; J trimming: 3 bases; junction bases outside the gene matches: 5. This CDR3 has 15 residues. For the CDR3, the DNA is TGCGCCAGCAGCTTGGGAGTAGCGGGGCTCTACGAGCAGTACTTC. This codes for CASSLGVAGLYEQYF.

V gene TRBV11-2 combines with J gene TRBJ2-1; 11 bases agree with TRBD2. V lost 6 bases and J lost 15; bases outside the gene matches: 10. CDR3 length: 13 amino acids. The germline V gene encodes CDR1 SGHAT and CDR2 FQNNGV. The CDR3 nucleotides read TGTGCCAGCAGGGGGACTAGCGGTAGTGGGTGGTTCTTC. It codes for CASRGTSGSGWFF.

This clone came up once. V is TRBV20-1 and J is TRBJ1-2; D gene uncertain. V was trimmed by 5 bases and J by 3 bases, leaving 7 bases between them. The V gene's germline CDR1 is DFQATT and CDR2 SNEGSKA (reference sequence). The CDR3 covers 11 residues. CDR3 residues: CSAWRDYGYTF. The CDR3 DNA is TGCAGTGCTTGGAGGGACTATGGCTACACCTTC.

This clone was seen just once. The chain employs TRBV10-3 and TRBJ2-1; possible D gene TRBD1, 5 bases. The CDR3 sequence is 11 residues long. V lost 3 bases and J lost 10, with 7 bases in between. From germline, CDR1 is ENHRY and CDR2 SYGVKD. The CDR3 coding sequence is TGTGCCATCAGTGATTCAGGGGAGCAGTTCTTC. Translating gives CAISDSGEQFF.

This clone was observed once. This chain joins TRBV30 and TRBJ2-2, with no clear D. Germline V CDR1 and CDR2: GTSNPN, SVGIG (reference sequence). The CDR3 contains 13 residues. The V and J ends lost 0 bases and 4 bases respectively, with 6 bases between them. DNA of the CDR3: TGTGCCTGGAGTGTACAGTTCACCGGGGAGCTGTTTTTT. It encodes CAWSVQFTGELFF.